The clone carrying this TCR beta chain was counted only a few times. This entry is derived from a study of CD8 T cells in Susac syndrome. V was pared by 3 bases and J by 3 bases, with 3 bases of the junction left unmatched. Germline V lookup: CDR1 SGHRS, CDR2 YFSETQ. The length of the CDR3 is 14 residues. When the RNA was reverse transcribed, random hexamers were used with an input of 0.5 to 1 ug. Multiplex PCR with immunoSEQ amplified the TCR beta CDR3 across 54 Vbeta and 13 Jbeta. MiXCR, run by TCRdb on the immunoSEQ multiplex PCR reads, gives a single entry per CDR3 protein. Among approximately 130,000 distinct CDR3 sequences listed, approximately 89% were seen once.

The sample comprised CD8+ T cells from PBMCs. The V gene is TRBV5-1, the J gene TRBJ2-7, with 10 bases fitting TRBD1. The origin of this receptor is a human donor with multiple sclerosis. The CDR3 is CASSSTGGSYEQYF. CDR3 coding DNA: TGCGCCAGCAGCTCGACAGGGGGCAGCTACGAGCAGTACTTC.